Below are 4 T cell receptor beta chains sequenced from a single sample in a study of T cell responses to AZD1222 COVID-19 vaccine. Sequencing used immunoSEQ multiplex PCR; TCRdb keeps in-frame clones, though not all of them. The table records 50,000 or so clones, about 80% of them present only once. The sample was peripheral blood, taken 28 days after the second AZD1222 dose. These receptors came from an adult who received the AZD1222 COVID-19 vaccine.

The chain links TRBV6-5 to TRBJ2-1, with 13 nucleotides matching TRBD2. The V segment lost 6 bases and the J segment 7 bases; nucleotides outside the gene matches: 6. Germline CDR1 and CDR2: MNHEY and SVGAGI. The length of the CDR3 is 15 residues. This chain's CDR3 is CASRRGLAGKNEQFF. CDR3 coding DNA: TGTGCCAGCAGGAGGGGACTAGCGGGAAAGAATGAGCAGTTCTTC.

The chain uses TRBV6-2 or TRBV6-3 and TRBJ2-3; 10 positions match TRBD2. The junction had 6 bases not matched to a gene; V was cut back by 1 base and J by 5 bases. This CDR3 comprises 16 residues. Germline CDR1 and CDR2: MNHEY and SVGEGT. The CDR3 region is CASSYLQRGGQDTQYF. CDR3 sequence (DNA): TGTGCCAGCAGTTACTTACAGCGGGGGGGCCAAGATACGCAGTATTTT.

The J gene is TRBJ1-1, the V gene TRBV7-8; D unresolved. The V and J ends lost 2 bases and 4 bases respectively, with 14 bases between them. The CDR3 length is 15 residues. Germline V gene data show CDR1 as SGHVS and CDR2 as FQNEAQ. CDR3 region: CASSLPPRAGTEAFF. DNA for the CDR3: TGTGCCAGCAGCTTACCACCCCGGGCGGGCACTGAAGCTTTCTTT.

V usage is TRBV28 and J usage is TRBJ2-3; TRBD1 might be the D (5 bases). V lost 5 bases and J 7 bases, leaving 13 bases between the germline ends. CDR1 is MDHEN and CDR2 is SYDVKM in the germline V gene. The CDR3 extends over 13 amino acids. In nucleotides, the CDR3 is TGTGCCAGCAGTCCCAGGGCACTTCATACGCAGTATTTT. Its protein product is CASSPRALHTQYF.